Sequencing of this TCR beta chain was carried out in a study of control samples from healthy donors and cancer patients. The table came from immunoSEQ multiplex PCR; TCRdb's copy has only in-frame clones and leaves some out. The sample has about 140,000 clones; 80% to 90% are singletons. CDR1 MDHEN and CDR2 SYDVKM come from the germline V gene. Trimming shortened V by 4 bases and J by 5 bases, and 11 bases separated the two germline ends. The CDR3 has 13 amino acids. J is TRBJ2-5 and V is TRBV28; D gene unclear. The clonotype originates from a young woman in good health. Sequenced material: blood. The CDR3 loop is CASSSLATETQYF. The DNA of the CDR3 is TGTGCCAGCAGTTCTCTGGCGACGGAGACCCAGTACTTC.